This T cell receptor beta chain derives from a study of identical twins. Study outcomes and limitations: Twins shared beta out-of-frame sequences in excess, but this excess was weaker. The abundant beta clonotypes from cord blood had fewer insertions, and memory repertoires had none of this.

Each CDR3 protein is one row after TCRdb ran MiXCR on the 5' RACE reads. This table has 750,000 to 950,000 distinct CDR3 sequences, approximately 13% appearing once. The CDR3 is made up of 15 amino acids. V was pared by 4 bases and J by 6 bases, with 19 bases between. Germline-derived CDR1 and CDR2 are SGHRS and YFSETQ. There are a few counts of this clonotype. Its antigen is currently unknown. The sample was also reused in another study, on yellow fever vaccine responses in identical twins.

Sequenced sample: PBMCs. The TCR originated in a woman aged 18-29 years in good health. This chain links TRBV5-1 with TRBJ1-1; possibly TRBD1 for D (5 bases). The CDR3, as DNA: TGCGCCAGCAGCACCGTTCAGGGAGGGACCGCTGAAGCTTTCTTT. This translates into CASSTVQGGTAEAFF.